One and the same sample provided the 25 T cell receptor beta chains below, sequenced in a study of blood T cell repertoires in COVID-19. Assay: immunoSEQ multiplex PCR; the TCRdb copy retains only in-frame clones and omits some. This table has approximately 52,000 clones, 91% appearing once. The sample comprised peripheral blood. These TCRs come from a middle-aged man with active COVID-19.

This chain joins TRBV7-2 and TRBJ2-1; TRBD2 aligns across 8 bases. CDR1 is SGHTA and CDR2 is FQGNSA in the germline V gene. This CDR3 comprises 15 residues. After removal of 7 bases from V and 5 bases from J, the junction contained 10 bases not matched to a gene. The CDR3 protein is CASTPSGGSHNEQFF. CDR3 DNA sequence: TGTGCCAGCACCCCCTCGGGAGGGTCCCACAATGAGCAGTTCTTC.

The table lists this clone with a few counts. The gene calls are TRBV19 and TRBJ1-6, with 8 positions matching TRBD1. The ends lost 3 bases at V and 6 bases at J; junction bases unmatched: 4. CDR1 and CDR2 from the germline V gene are LNHDA and SQIVND (reference sequence). This CDR3 region has 15 residues. The DNA for the CDR3 is TGTGCCAGTAGTATCCGAGACAGGGGTAATTCACCCCTCCACTTT. Amino acid sequence: CASSIRDRGNSPLHF.

This chain links TRBV11-3 with TRBJ2-1; TRBD1 matches 10 bases. CDR1 is SGHNT, CDR2 YENEEA, per germline. CDR3 length: 15 residues. V trimming: 2 bases; J trimming: 5 bases; junction bases outside the gene matches: 3. The CDR3 region is CASSLSGTGDNEQFF. CDR3 bases: TGTGCCAGCAGCTTATCCGGGACAGGGGACAATGAGCAGTTCTTC.

V usage is TRBV7-6 and J usage is TRBJ2-1; weak D call: TRBD1 (6 bases). Germline assignment: CDR1 SGHVS and CDR2 FNYEAQ. The CDR3 sequence is 17 residues long. The V end was cut by 1 base, the J end by 7 bases, with 20 bases between. CDR3 protein: CASSLGGPGELWNEQFF. The CDR3 DNA reads as TGTGCCAGCAGCTTAGGGGGTCCAGGGGAGTTGTGGAATGAGCAGTTCTTC.

This chain links TRBV2 with TRBJ1-4, with a tentative D call TRBD1 (5 bases). Germline V gives CDR1 SNHLY, CDR2 FYNNEI. This CDR3 comprises 16 residues. V gave up 6 bases and J gave up 0 bases, with 14 bases separating them. The CDR3 region is CASSEDTIATNEKLFF. CDR3 DNA: TGTGCCAGCAGCGAGGACACGATAGCAACTAATGAAAAACTGTTTTTT.

V usage is TRBV7-9 and J usage is TRBJ1-1; no reliable D call. The V and J ends lost 7 bases and 3 bases respectively, with 15 bases between them. The germline gives CDR1 SEHNR, CDR2 FQNEAQ (reference sequence). The CDR3 spans 14 residues. The CDR3 region has the DNA TGTGCCAGCACCCTGGGCGGGTCGGACACTGAAGCTTTCTTT. It specifies CASTLGGSDTEAFF. The variable domain in full, completed from reference TRBV7-9 and TRBJ1-1, reads DTGVSQNPRHKITKRGQNVTFRCDPISEHNRLYWYRQTLGQGPEFLTYFQNEAQLEKSRLLSDRFSAERPKGSFSTLEIQRTEQGDSAMYLCASTLGGSDTEAFFGQGTRLTVV.

The chain joins TRBV5-1 to TRBJ2-2; unclear D gene. CDR3 size: 13 residues. Per germline, CDR1 SGHRS and CDR2 YFSETQ. Trimming cost V 4 bases and J 5 bases, with 9 bases left between them. The CDR3 DNA sequence: TGCGCCAGCAGCCTATCGGTAACCGGGGAGCTGTTTTTT. This encodes CASSLSVTGELFF.

The CDR3 reads CASSQDSKTDTQYF. For the CDR3, the DNA is TGCGCCAGCAGCCAAGATAGTAAAACAGATACGCAGTATTTT. V gene TRBV4-3 combines with J gene TRBJ2-3, with unresolved D. V was pared by 0 bases and J by 3 bases, with 7 bases between. Looked up from germline, CDR1 is LGHNA and CDR2 is YSLEER. The CDR3 contains 14 residues.

The chain has TRBV9 and TRBJ2-3; D perhaps matches TRBD2 (5 bases). Germline-derived CDR1 and CDR2 are SGDLS and YYNGEE. The CDR3 is 14 amino acids. With 0 bases removed from V and 4 bases from J, the gap between germline ends came to 9 bases. CDR3 in DNA: TGTGCCAGCAGCGTAGCTTCAGCGGCAGATACGCAGTATTTT. Translation gives CASSVASAADTQYF.

The V and J genes are TRBV5-6 and TRBJ2-7; weak D call: TRBD2 (7 bases). CDR1 and CDR2 (germline): SGHDT, YYEEEE. The CDR3 is 16 amino acids. V lost 3 bases and J 3 bases, leaving 19 bases between the germline ends. The CDR3 DNA reads as TGTGCCAGCAGCTCGGAGATATACAGGGAGGGCTACGAGCAGTACTTC. Its translation: CASSSEIYREGYEQYF.

The CDR3 region is CASSFSSLTQETQYF. CDR3 bases: TGCGCCAGCAGCTTTAGCAGTTTAACCCAAGAGACCCAGTACTTC. J is TRBJ2-5 and V is TRBV5-1, with unresolved D. CDR1 and CDR2 (germline): SGHRS, YFSETQ. This CDR3 is built from 15 residues. The V gene lost 2 bases and the J gene lost 1 base, with 12 bases spanning the gap.

The rearrangement links TRBV2 to TRBJ2-3; D gene ambiguous. The CDR3 consists of 15 residues. V was cut by 4 bases and J by 4 bases, with 15 bases left in between. Germline V CDR1 and CDR2: SNHLY, FYNNEI. CDR3 nucleotides: TGTGCCAGCAGTGGTGTGGCCCTCCGATCAGATACGCAGTATTTT. This gives the protein CASSGVALRSDTQYF.

V gene TRBV6-4 combines with J gene TRBJ2-3, with 11 bases identical to TRBD1. V was clipped by 2 bases and J by 6 bases; unmatched bases: 7. There are 16 residues in the CDR3. Looked up from germline, CDR1 is MRHNA and CDR2 is SNTAGT. The CDR3 region is CASSDRTGGDPDTQYF. The CDR3 coding sequence is TGTGCCAGCAGTGACCGGACAGGGGGCGACCCCGATACGCAGTATTTT.

This sequence joins TRBV14 and TRBJ1-6; a weak D match, TRBD1 (6 bases). There are 15 residues in the CDR3. Trimming took 1 base from V and 10 from J, leaving 14 bases between them. Germline loops: CDR1 SGHDN, CDR2 FVKESK. CDR3 coding DNA: TGTGCCAGCAGCCAAGTGGGGCAGGGGATCTCACCCCTCCACTTT. Translated: CASSQVGQGISPLHF.

The rearrangement uses TRBV10-3 and TRBJ1-3; tentative D call: TRBD1 (6 bases). The CDR3 has 14 amino acids. Germline assignment: CDR1 ENHRY and CDR2 SYGVKD. Trimming took off 2 bases at V and 2 bases at J, with 7 bases between the two ends. This CDR3 reads CAISEAGAGNTIYF. Here the CDR3 DNA reads TGTGCCATCAGTGAGGCAGGGGCTGGAAACACCATATATTTT.

The chain recombines TRBV25-1 with TRBJ2-1; D gene unclear. Germline-derived CDR1 and CDR2 are MGHDK and SYGVNS. CDR3 size: 16 residues. The ends were cut back, 2 bases at V and 0 bases at J, with 11 bases in the middle. The CDR3 loop is CASSESGGASYNEQFF. In DNA form, the CDR3 reads TGTGCCAGCAGTGAAAGTGGCGGAGCCTCCTACAATGAGCAGTTCTTC.

This chain joins TRBV30 and TRBJ1-1; D gene uncertain. Germline V gene data show CDR1 as GTSNPN and CDR2 as SVGIG (reference sequence). CDR3 length: 13 residues. The V end was cut by 3 bases, the J end by 0 bases, with 8 bases between. The CDR3 DNA reads as TGTGCCTGGAGGACCCAGGTGAACACTGAAGCTTTCTTT. As protein: CAWRTQVNTEAFF.

The table lists this clone with a count of one. The rearrangement links TRBV5-1 to TRBJ2-5; TRBD1 agrees at 7 bases. The CDR3 extends over 14 amino acids. V trimming: 7 bases; J trimming: 0 bases; junction bases outside the gene matches: 6. Germline values: CDR1 SGHRS, CDR2 YFSETQ. In DNA, the CDR3 is TGCGCCAGCCGACTGGGACAGAACCAAGAGACCCAGTACTTC. Amino acid sequence: CASRLGQNQETQYF. Using reference TRBV5-1 and TRBJ2-5 for the parts outside the CDR3, the full variable domain is KAGVTQTPRYLIKTRGQQVTLSCSPISGHRSVSWYQQTPGQGLQFLFEYFSETQRNKGNFPGRFSGRQFSNSRSEMNVSTLELGDSALYLCASRLGQNQETQYFGPGTRLLVL.

The V gene is TRBV24-1, the J gene TRBJ2-1; D not certain. V was trimmed by 6 bases and J by 5 bases, leaving 7 bases between them. This CDR3 spans 12 amino acids. The germline CDR1 and CDR2 sequences are KGHDR and SFDVKD. CDR3 protein: CATSSVDNEQFF. CDR3 nucleotides: TGTGCCACCAGTAGCGTGGACAATGAGCAGTTCTTC.

The chain carries TRBV5-6 and TRBJ1-6; D not resolved. The CDR3 is 16 amino acids. CDR1 is SGHDT, CDR2 YYEEEE, per germline. Trimming stripped 4 bases from V and 0 bases from J, with 11 bases between. The CDR3 reads CASSADGSSYNSPLHF. CDR3 nucleotide sequence: TGTGCCAGCAGCGCCGACGGGAGCTCCTATAATTCACCCCTCCACTTT.

The chain has TRBV2 and TRBJ2-3, with a tentative D call TRBD2 (6 bases). The CDR3 has 15 residues. Trimming left V 9 bases short and J 9 bases short, with 25 bases between. Looked up from germline, CDR1 is SNHLY and CDR2 is FYNNEI. CDR3 residues: CAREGSGRLALTQYF. The CDR3 DNA is TGTGCCAGGGAGGGTTCGGGGCGCCTTGCCTTGACGCAGTATTTT.

The rearrangement uses TRBV6-5 and TRBJ2-5, with 7 bases that match TRBD1. J gave up 4 bases and V 6 bases, and 11 bases lay outside the gene matches. This CDR3 contains 15 residues. CDR1 MNHEY and CDR2 SVGAGI come from the germline V gene. CDR3 nucleotide sequence: TGTGCCAGCAGGACCACAGGGGCCTCTCGAGAGACCCAGTACTTC. Translation gives CASRTTGASRETQYF.

The chain carries TRBV2 and TRBJ1-1, with 7 bases fitting TRBD1. CDR3 size: 15 residues. V lost 5 bases to trimming and J lost 5 bases; unmatched junction nucleotides: 11. The germline gives CDR1 SNHLY, CDR2 FYNNEI. The CDR3 region is CASSNRGGEETEAFF. The CDR3 DNA sequence: TGTGCCAGCAGTAATAGAGGGGGCGAGGAGACTGAAGCTTTCTTT.

This rearrangement joins TRBV27 to TRBJ1-2; the D is unclear. Germline loops: CDR1 MNHEY, CDR2 SMNVEV (reference sequence). The CDR3 consists of 11 residues. Trimming took 5 bases from V and 8 from J, leaving 9 bases between them. CDR3 DNA sequence: TGTGCCAGCAGTCCGGGTTGGGGCTACACCTTC. Its protein is CASSPGWGYTF.

V gene TRBV19 combines with J gene TRBJ1-2; maybe TRBD1 (5 bases). With 4 bases removed from V and 4 bases from J, the gap between germline ends came to 7 bases. The germline V gene encodes CDR1 LNHDA and CDR2 SQIVND (reference sequence). This CDR3 comprises 12 residues. The CDR3 nucleotides read TGTGCCAGTAGTAACAGGTTCTATGGCTACACCTTC. Amino acids: CASSNRFYGYTF.